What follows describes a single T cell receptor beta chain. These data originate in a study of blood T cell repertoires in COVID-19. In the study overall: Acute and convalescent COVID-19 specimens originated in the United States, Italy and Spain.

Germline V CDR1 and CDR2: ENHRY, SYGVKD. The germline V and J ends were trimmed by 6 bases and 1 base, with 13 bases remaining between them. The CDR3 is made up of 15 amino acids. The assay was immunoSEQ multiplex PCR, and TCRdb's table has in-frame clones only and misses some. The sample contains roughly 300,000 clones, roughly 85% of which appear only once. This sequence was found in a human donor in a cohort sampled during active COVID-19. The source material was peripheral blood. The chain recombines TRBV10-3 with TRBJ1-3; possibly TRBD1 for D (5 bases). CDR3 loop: CAIRGQGKSGNTIYF. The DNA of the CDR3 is TGTGCCATCAGGGGGCAGGGAAAGTCTGGAAACACCATATATTTT.